This T cell receptor (beta chain) was retrieved from a study of blood T cells in healthy people across ages (dated by TCRdb to the mid-2010s). In the study overall: In model experiments, template switching captured roughly one uniquely barcoded TCR beta cDNA molecule for every two T cells. Using deep sequencing normalized with unique cDNA molecular identifiers, the study measured how TCR beta repertoire diversity changes with age. Four age groups were formed from the donors: young (average around 15 years), middle-aged (less than 40), aged (more than 55) and long-lived (more than 75). The study analyzed two additional independent replicas of 1 million unique cDNA reads from the same blood draw for two donors, one aged 18 to 29 and one aged 80 or older. Study-wide conclusions, independent of this receptor: Estimates of total diversity based on one million sequenced T cells were regarded as lower bounds and as underestimates. The CMV infection status of donors was not known, potentially confounding age-related changes in expanded clonotypes. Compared with the aged group, the long-lived group had more naive CD4+ T cells, fewer expanded clones and increased TCR diversity, a pattern suggesting age selection. As age increased, observed TCR beta diversity per million T cells dropped in a roughly linear way, and a significant reduction was already evident by age 40. Conclusive comparison of naive and antigen-experienced compartments was prevented by the profiling of bulk unsorted PBMCs. Observed TCR beta diversity correlated strongly with the percentage of naive T cells measured by flow cytometry.

Systemically healthy Caucasian individuals from Russia, 39 in total and aged about 6 to 95 years, were included as donors. Each donor gave 8 to 10 milliliters of peripheral blood, drawn into EDTA-treated Vacutainer tubes. Ficoll-Paque density-gradient centrifugation was used to isolate PBMCs, with at least 7 million per sample. Total RNA was extracted from PBMCs with Trizol reagent, with at least 6 micrograms obtained per sample. Naive CD45RAhigh/CD27high T cell percentages were measured by flow cytometry on a PBMC aliquot from every donor. The library relied on 5' RACE. TCRdb shows the sequencer as Illumina HiSeq 2500. The second PCR ran for roughly 7 to 11 cycles and used a J-beta primer mix along with a sample-barcoded 5' primer. A template-switch 5' adaptor carrying 12 random nucleotides introduced a unique molecular identifier onto each TCR beta cDNA molecule. At least 2.5 million CDR3-containing paired-end reads were obtained from each sample. The Mint cDNA synthesis kit, primed by a TRBC-specific oligonucleotide, was used to synthesize first-strand cDNA from all RNA. All cDNA was treated with uracil-DNA glycosylase and then went through a first 18-cycle PCR with the universal primers M1SS and BC2_uni_R. In the paper's pipeline: Each sample was normalized by randomly selecting 1 million high-quality reads, each carrying a distinct molecular identifier. Reads sharing molecular identifiers were discarded rather than binned into consensus sequences. CDR3 identification, clonotype clustering and error correction used MiTCR with a Q25 quality threshold and the strictest error-elimination algorithm. A nonparametric unseen species model with Euler transformation was used to estimate a lower bound on total TCR beta diversity. In-frame beta chains were kept once TCRdb had trimmed the public reads at Q25 with fastp and called clones with MiXCR. Here each entry gathers all rows of one CDR3 protein and keeps the most common genes and DNA. It is TCRdb's table, rather than the study itself, that gives the V and J calls and clone size. Counted in this sample were roughly 800,000 distinct CDR3 sequences; 20% to 25% of them appeared once. The ten largest clones add up to 3.7% of the sample.

In the case of this clonotype: This clone's antigen is unknown. No much larger clone exists at a distance of one base, and base qualities are not known.

Per the germline V gene (reference sequence), SEHNR is the CDR1 and FQNEAQ is the CDR2. Measured from the cysteine to the phenylalanine, the CDR3 is 14 residues long. The read is trimmed to its CDR3 DNA, 42 bases read in frame from base 1. The trim is 4 bases for V and 2 bases for J, with a gap of 10 bases between the germline ends. These records were also assigned to another study, of T cells of mothers and their children. As the second paper documents: Nine systemically healthy Caucasian individuals served as donors, namely three mothers together with their six children. cDNA synthesis used all of the extracted RNA, with about 1.5 ug of RNA in each 15 ul reaction. In the second PCR, sample barcodes and 2-4 random nucleotides were introduced via the M1S primer. Over 8 million TCR beta CDR3 reads came from each mother, compared with a few million reads from each child. Thymic selection similarly shapes TCR recombination output in related and unrelated pairs, with minor effect from inherited differences. Related mother-child pairs always showed normalized repertoire overlap that was slightly higher than in unrelated mother-child pairs, though the difference was never significant. With a sensitivity of roughly 93 clones per million clonotypes, no persistent microchimeric T cell clones were detected. To look for features that set related mother-child pairs apart from unrelated individuals, the researchers ran deep NGS to compare the TCR beta repertoires of mothers and children. Mothers averaged around 40 +/- 4 years of age and children averaged roughly 12 +/- 4 years. Libraries were sequenced on Illumina HiSeq 2000 with 100+100 nt paired-end reads after adapter ligation with NEBNext reagents. To prevent cross-contamination, the mother and child libraries were prepared a month apart and were sequenced in separate runs. Between roughly 450,000 and 2,200,000 distinct TCR beta clonotypes were identified per donor. Naive TCR beta clonotypes were estimated from low-frequency clonotypes matched to each donor's FACS-determined naive share, without sorting.

The TCR was taken from a boy aged 5-17 years in good health. Sequences were obtained from blood. The chain couples TRBV7-9 to TRBJ2-3; the D call is tentative, TRBD1 or TRBD2, as each matches 6 bases. The nucleotide sequence is given as TGTGCCAGCAGCTGGGGGGCCCCCACAGATACGCAGTATTTT. Its coded protein is CASSWGAPTDTQYF.